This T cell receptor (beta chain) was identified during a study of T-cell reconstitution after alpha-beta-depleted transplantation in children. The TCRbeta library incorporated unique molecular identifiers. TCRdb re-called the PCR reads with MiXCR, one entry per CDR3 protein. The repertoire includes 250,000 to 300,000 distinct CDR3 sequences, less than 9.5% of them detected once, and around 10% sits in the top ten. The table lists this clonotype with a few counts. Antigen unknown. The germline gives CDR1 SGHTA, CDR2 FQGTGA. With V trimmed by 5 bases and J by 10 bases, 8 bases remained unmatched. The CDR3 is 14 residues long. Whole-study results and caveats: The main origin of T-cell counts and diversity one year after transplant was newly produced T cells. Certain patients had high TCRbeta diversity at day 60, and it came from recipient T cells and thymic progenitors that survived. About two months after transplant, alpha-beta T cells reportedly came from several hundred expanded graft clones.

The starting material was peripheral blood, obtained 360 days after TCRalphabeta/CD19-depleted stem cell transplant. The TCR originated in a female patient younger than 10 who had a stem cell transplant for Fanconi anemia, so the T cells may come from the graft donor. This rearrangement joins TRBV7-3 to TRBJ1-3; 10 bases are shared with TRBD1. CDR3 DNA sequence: TGTGCCAGCAGCCTCCGGGACAGGGGTCTAACCATATATTTT. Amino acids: CASSLRDRGLTIYF.